The 10 T cell receptor beta chains in this list originate from one sample, sequenced in a study of identical twins. TCRdb processed the 5' RACE reads anew with MiXCR; each CDR3 protein has one entry. The table includes 520,000 or so distinct CDR3 sequences, around 20% detected once. These data were also reused for a study on T cells expressing NK-cell markers.

Sample: CD4+ T cells sorted from blood. The receptors originated from a woman under 30 in good health.

This clonotype was seen more than once but under ten times. This chain links TRBV18 with TRBJ2-1; D perhaps matches TRBD1 (5 bases). Germline values: CDR1 KGHSH, CDR2 LQKENI. The V end was cut by 0 bases, the J end by 6 bases, with 12 bases between. This CDR3 has 15 amino acids. The CDR3 loop is CASSPPGAGSNEQFF. CDR3 nucleotides: TGTGCCAGCTCACCACCTGGGGCAGGATCCAATGAGCAGTTCTTC.

This clonotype has more than one count but fewer than ten. J is TRBJ2-1 and V is TRBV4-3; TRBD2 agrees at 14 bases. The germline gives CDR1 LGHNA, CDR2 YSLEER. V trimming: 1 base; J trimming: 15 bases; junction bases outside the gene matches: 5. This CDR3 has 14 residues. The CDR3 DNA reads as TGCGCCAGCAGCCAAGGACTAGCGGGAGGGCGGTGGTTCTTC. Protein product: CASSQGLAGGRWFF.

The rearrangement links TRBV18 to TRBJ2-1, with TRBD1 as a possible D gene (5 bases). Germline V CDR1 and CDR2: KGHSH, LQKENI. This CDR3 has 17 residues. V was cut by 3 bases and J by 4 bases, with 19 bases left in between. In nucleotides, the CDR3 is TGTGCCAGCTCACCCCTGGGGTCTGGGGCGATTTACAATGAGCAGTTCTTC. As protein: CASSPLGSGAIYNEQFF.

The chain employs TRBV7-6 and TRBJ1-2; D remains unclear. CDR1 SGHVS and CDR2 FNYEAQ come from the germline V gene. V lost 1 base, J lost 8 bases, and 14 bases lay in between. The CDR3 sequence is 14 residues long. CDR3 DNA sequence: TGTGCCAGCAGCTTAGGGAGGAGTATTGGCGGCTACACCTTC. Translated, it gives CASSLGRSIGGYTF. Combining the CDR3 with reference TRBV7-6 and TRBJ1-2 gives the whole variable domain GAGVSQSPRYKVTKRGQDVALRCDPISGHVSLYWYRQALGQGPEFLTYFNYEAQQDKSGLPNDRFSAERPEGSISTLTIQRTEQRDSAMYRCASSLGRSIGGYTFGSGTRLTVV.

This clonotype was picked up a small number of times. The V call is TRBV4-2, the J call TRBJ1-4; D is uncertain. Germline CDR1 reads LGHNA; CDR2 reads YNFKEQ. Trimming cost V 2 bases and J 10 bases, with 14 bases left between them. The CDR3 totals 14 residues. CDR3 DNA sequence: TGTGCCAGCAGCCAACGTCCTACGGTCGGAAAACTGTTTTTT. Amino acid sequence: CASSQRPTVGKLFF.

In its sample, this clonotype was seen many times. This chain joins TRBV29-1 and TRBJ2-5; tentatively, D is TRBD2 (6 bases). V was pared by 4 bases and J by 5 bases, with 17 bases between. Germline V CDR1 and CDR2: SQVTM, ANQGSEA. This CDR3 is 14 amino acids long. The CDR3: CSVGWTTGGETQYF. The CDR3 nucleotides read TGCAGCGTTGGGTGGACTACGGGCGGGGAGACCCAGTACTTC. Complete variable domain (other parts from reference TRBV29-1 and TRBJ2-5): SAVISQKPSRDICQRGTSLTIQCQVDSQVTMMFWYRQQPGQSLTLIATANQGSEATYESGFVIDKFPISRPNLTFSTLTVSNMSPEDSSIYLCSVGWTTGGETQYFGPGTRLLVL.

This clonotype was detected only a few times. The DNA of the CDR3 is TGCGCCAGCAGCCCGAGGGGGGGCGAGGGCACTGAAGCTTTCTTT. It translates to CASSPRGGEGTEAFF. The chain is built from TRBV5-1 and TRBJ1-1; tentative D call: TRBD1 (6 bases). CDR3 length: 15 amino acids. Germline CDR1 and CDR2: SGHRS and YFSETQ. Deletions cut 4 bases from V and 4 bases from J, with 17 bases between.

This clonotype was found a few times. The CDR3 loop reads CASSFVSGYNEQFF. In nucleotides, the CDR3 is TGTGCCAGCAGCTTTGTTAGCGGGTACAATGAGCAGTTCTTC. The chain recombines TRBV11-2 with TRBJ2-1; 7 nucleotides line up with TRBD2. CDR3 length: 14 residues. Germline values: CDR1 SGHAT, CDR2 FQNNGV. J gave up 4 bases and V 3 bases, and 3 bases lay outside the gene matches.

This clonotype has only a few counts. V is TRBV6-5 and J is TRBJ2-3; D is unclear. In germline, CDR1 is MNHEY, CDR2 SVGAGI. V shed 0 bases and J shed 2 bases, with 9 bases lying between them. This CDR3 region has 15 residues. The DNA of the CDR3 is TGTGCCAGCAGTTACTCGAGGCGCCCCACAGATACGCAGTATTTT. Protein: CASSYSRRPTDTQYF.

This clonotype was counted ten times or more. The rearrangement joins TRBV5-1 to TRBJ1-6; 7 bases are shared with TRBD1. Germline V gene lookup returns CDR1 SGHRS and CDR2 YFSETQ. The CDR3 loop spans 14 amino acids. Germline trimming cut 4 bases from V and 6 bases from J; bases unmatched to any gene: 4. The CDR3 region is CASSPGTANSPLHF. DNA for the CDR3: TGCGCCAGCAGCCCCGGGACAGCTAATTCACCCCTCCACTTT. Supplemented by reference TRBV5-1 and TRBJ1-6, the full variable domain reads KAGVTQTPRYLIKTRGQQVTLSCSPISGHRSVSWYQQTPGQGLQFLFEYFSETQRNKGNFPGRFSGRQFSNSRSEMNVSTLELGDSALYLCASSPGTANSPLHFGNGTRLTVT.